These 15 T cell receptor beta chains were sequenced from one sample in a study of blood T cell repertoires in COVID-19. The table came from immunoSEQ multiplex PCR; TCRdb's copy has only in-frame clones and leaves some out. The sample contains some 190,000 clones, roughly four fifths of which appear only once. What was sequenced was peripheral blood. The receptors shown here come from a woman older than 75 with COVID-19, enrolled during active disease.

The V call is TRBV5-4, the J call TRBJ1-2; 11 bases agree with TRBD1. Germline CDR1 reads SGHNT; CDR2 reads YYREEE (reference sequence). The CDR3 sequence is 15 residues long. V gave up 4 bases and J gave up 7 bases; unmatched junction bases: 9. Here the CDR3 reads CASSLPPGQGVGYTF. The CDR3 DNA reads TGTGCCAGCAGCCTACCTCCGGGACAGGGGGTTGGCTACACCTTC.

V gene TRBV28 combines with J gene TRBJ1-2, with 7 bases fitting TRBD1. The germline V gene encodes CDR1 MDHEN and CDR2 SYDVKM. This CDR3 contains 15 residues. V was clipped by 3 bases and J by 10 bases; unmatched bases: 14. The DNA for the CDR3 is TGTGCCAGCAGTTTGCGACAGGGAAATCTCTACTACTACACCTTC. This codes for CASSLRQGNLYYYTF.

The CDR3 here is CASRGTAISYEQYF. CDR3 nucleotides: TGTGCCAGCAGAGGGACAGCAATATCCTACGAGCAGTACTTC. The rearrangement joins TRBV6-5 to TRBJ2-7, with 7 nucleotides matching TRBD1. Germline values: CDR1 MNHEY, CDR2 SVGAGI. The CDR3 length is 14 residues. V gave up 6 bases and J gave up 1 base; unmatched junction bases: 6.

The gene calls are TRBV6-6 and TRBJ2-2; D gene unclear. The CDR3 loop spans 13 amino acids. The V gene's germline CDR1 is MNHNY and CDR2 SVGAGI (reference sequence). V shed 8 bases and J shed 1 base, with 8 bases lying between them. CDR3 DNA: TGTGCCAGCTCACAGAAGAACACCGGGGAGCTGTTTTTT. Amino acids: CASSQKNTGELFF.

Worth noting for this clone: Other nucleotide sequences from this sample produce the same CDR3. J is TRBJ2-3 and V is TRBV9; D remains unclear. V was cut by 0 bases and J by 1 base, with 3 bases left in between. Germline CDR1 reads SGDLS; CDR2 reads YYNGEE. The CDR3 is made up of 13 amino acids. The CDR3: CASSVARTDTQYF. DNA of the CDR3: TGTGCCAGCAGCGTAGCTCGCACAGATACGCAGTATTTT.

The gene calls are TRBV29-1 and TRBJ2-1; D gene ambiguous. With 4 bases removed from V and 6 bases from J, the gap between germline ends came to 7 bases. Germline V gene lookup returns CDR1 SQVTM and CDR2 ANQGSEA. CDR3 size: 11 residues. DNA for the CDR3: TGCAGCGTTGGGTTAGTCAATGAGCAGTTCTTC. Translating gives CSVGLVNEQFF.

This chain links TRBV4-1 with TRBJ1-1; 7 nucleotides align to TRBD1. CDR3 length: 14 amino acids. J lost 10 bases, V lost 0 bases, and 8 bases had no gene match. Germline CDR1 reads MGHRA; CDR2 reads YSYEKL. CDR3 nucleotides: TGCGCCAGCAGCCAAGAGGTGACAGGGAGAGTAGCTTTCTTT. Translating gives CASSQEVTGRVAFF.

The J gene is TRBJ1-3, the V gene TRBV9; D is perhaps TRBD1 (6 bases). This CDR3 region has 17 residues. Trimming pared 3 bases from V and 0 bases from J, leaving 16 bases between. Germline lookup yields CDR1 SGDLS and CDR2 YYNGEE. The CDR3 is CASSARWGTHSGNTIYF. CDR3 DNA: TGTGCCAGCAGCGCTAGGTGGGGGACACACTCTGGAAACACCATATATTTT.

This clone is medium-sized (0.01 to 0.1%) in the sample. The chain has TRBV6-5 and TRBJ2-7; 8 positions agree with TRBD2. Germline-derived CDR1 and CDR2 are MNHEY and SVGAGI. V shed 6 bases and J 7 bases; nucleotides not matched to a gene: 14. The CDR3 has 15 residues. The CDR3 DNA is TGTGCCAGCAGACGCCGCCAAGCGGGAGTGCTTGAGCAGTACTTC. This translates into CASRRRQAGVLEQYF.

The chain employs TRBV19 and TRBJ1-2; possibly TRBD1 for D (6 bases). This CDR3 spans 12 amino acids. Germline lookup yields CDR1 LNHDA and CDR2 SQIVND (reference sequence). V lost 3 bases, J lost 5 bases, and 7 bases lay in between. CDR3 region: CASSIGQYGYTF. For the CDR3, the DNA is TGTGCCAGTAGTATCGGACAGTATGGCTACACCTTC.

The chain combines TRBV3-1 (or the pseudogene TRBV3-2) with TRBJ2-1; the match to TRBD2 covers 9 bases. CDR1 is LGHDT and CDR2 is YNNKEL in the germline V gene (reference sequence). V shed 5 bases, J shed 0 bases, and the junction held 2 bases outside the gene matches. This CDR3 has 15 amino acids. The CDR3 is CASSLAGVSYNEQFF. The DNA of the CDR3 is TGTGCCAGCAGCTTAGCGGGAGTCTCCTACAATGAGCAGTTCTTC.

V usage is TRBV23-1 and J usage is TRBJ1-3, with TRBD1 identical over 9 bases. TRBV23-1 is designated an ORF whose function remains uncertain. The V gene end was trimmed by 7 bases and the J gene end by 0 bases; junction bases not matched to a gene: 10. The CDR3 extends over 17 amino acids. CDR3 nucleotide sequence: TGCGCCAGCAACCCGGGACAGGGCCACACCTCTGGAAACACCATATATTTT. Translation: CASNPGQGHTSGNTIYF.

V is TRBV3-1 (or the pseudogene TRBV3-2) and J is TRBJ1-1, with no clear D. Germline CDR1 LGHDT, CDR2 YNNKEL (reference sequence). The length of the CDR3 is 14 residues. V lost 0 bases to trimming and J lost 4 bases, with 9 bases between them. The CDR3 is CASSQDRGGTEAFF. The CDR3 coding sequence is TGTGCCAGCAGCCAAGATCGCGGAGGCACTGAAGCTTTCTTT.

This chain uses TRBV24-1 with TRBJ2-2; maybe TRBD2 (6 bases). The CDR3 is made up of 14 amino acids. Germline V gene data show CDR1 as KGHDR and CDR2 as SFDVKD. Trimming left V 7 bases short and J 0 bases short, with 8 bases between. The CDR3 region has the DNA TGTGCCACCAGCCGACTAGCGAACACCGGGGAGCTGTTTTTT. Protein sequence: CATSRLANTGELFF.

Note on this clone: Other DNA sequences in the same sample also yield this CDR3. The rearrangement uses TRBV5-1 and TRBJ2-5; D remains ambiguous. This CDR3 comprises 11 residues. Germline loops: CDR1 SGHRS, CDR2 YFSETQ. Trimming took off 4 bases at V and 2 bases at J, with 3 bases between the two ends. For the CDR3, the DNA is TGCGCCAGCAGCCTACAAGAGACCCAGTACTTC. Its translation: CASSLQETQYF.